This TCR beta chain was recorded in a study of shared clonotypes between healthy human individuals. Study context: With ages of 18 to 49, the donors were a couple of women and a few men. Study-level results: In this cohort, only blood was sampled, and tissue repertoires likely differ. Larger estimated richness was generally recorded for naive subsets relative to memory subsets. Among non-shared clonotypes, generation probabilities were lower than among those shared by all four donors.

Some clones are missing from TCRdb's copy, which holds only in-frame ones; the method was immunoSEQ multiplex PCR. This table holds around 600,000 clones, about 96% found once. CDR1 and CDR2 from the germline V gene are MNHNY and SVGAGI (reference sequence). The CDR3 is 11 amino acids. V dropped 6 bases and J dropped 10 bases, with 10 bases sitting between them. Turning to this clone: What it binds is unknown.

The sample taken for sequencing was naive CD4+ T cells sorted from blood. Indicated subset: CD45RA+ positively selected. The genes are TRBV6-6 and TRBJ2-1, with D unresolved. This TCR was sampled from a woman aged 25 to 39 in good health. The CDR3 here is CASSKAGEQFF. The CDR3 DNA follows: TGTGCCAGCAGCAAAGCTGGAGAGCAGTTCTTC.